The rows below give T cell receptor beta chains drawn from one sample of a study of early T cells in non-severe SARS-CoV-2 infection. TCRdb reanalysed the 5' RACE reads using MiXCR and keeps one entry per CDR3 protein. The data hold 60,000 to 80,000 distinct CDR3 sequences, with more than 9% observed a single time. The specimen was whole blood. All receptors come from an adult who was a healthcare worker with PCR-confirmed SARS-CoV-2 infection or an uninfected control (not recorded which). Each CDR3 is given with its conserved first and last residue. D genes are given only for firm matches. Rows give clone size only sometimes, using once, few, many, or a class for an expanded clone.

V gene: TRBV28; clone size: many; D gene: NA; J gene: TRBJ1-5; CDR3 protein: CASNSPNIINQPQHF; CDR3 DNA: TGTGCCAGCAATTCCCCCAACATCATCAATCAGCCCCAGCATTTT
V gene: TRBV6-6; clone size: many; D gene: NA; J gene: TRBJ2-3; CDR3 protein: CASSYARGPTDTQYF; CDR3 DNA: TGTGCCAGCAGTTATGCTCGGGGGCCCACAGATACGCAGTATTTT
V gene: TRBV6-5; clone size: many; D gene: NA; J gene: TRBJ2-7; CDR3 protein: CASSYSGSLYEQYF; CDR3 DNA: TGTGCCAGCAGTTACTCGGGCAGCCTTTACGAGCAGTACTTC
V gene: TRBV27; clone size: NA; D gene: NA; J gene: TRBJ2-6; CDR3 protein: CASTTVTGANVLTF; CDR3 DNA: TGTGCCAGCACCACTGTTACTGGGGCCAACGTCCTGACTTTC
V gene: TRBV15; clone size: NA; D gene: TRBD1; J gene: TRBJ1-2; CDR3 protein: CATSSGDRYGYTF; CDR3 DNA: TGTGCCACCAGCAGCGGGGACAGATATGGCTACACCTTC
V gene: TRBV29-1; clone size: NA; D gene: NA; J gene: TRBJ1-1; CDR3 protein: CSVEADRTFF; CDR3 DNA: TGCAGCGTTGAAGCCGATCGAACTTTCTTT
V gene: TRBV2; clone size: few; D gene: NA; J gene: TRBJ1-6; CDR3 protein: CASSVQGYNSPLRF; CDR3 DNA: TGTGCCAGCAGTGTCCAAGGATATAATTCACCCCTCCGCTTT
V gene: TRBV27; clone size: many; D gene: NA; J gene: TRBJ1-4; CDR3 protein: CASKTGLNNEKLFF; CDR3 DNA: TGTGCCAGCAAAACGGGACTGAATAATGAAAAACTGTTTTTT
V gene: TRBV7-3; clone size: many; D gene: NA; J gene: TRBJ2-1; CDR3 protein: CASSLNSGSYNEQFF; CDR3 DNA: TGTGCCAGCAGCTTAAATTCCGGCTCTTACAATGAGCAGTTCTTC
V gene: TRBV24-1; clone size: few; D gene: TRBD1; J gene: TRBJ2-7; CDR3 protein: CATSDSSRTGTTYEQYF; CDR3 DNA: TGTGCCACCAGTGATTCCTCCCGGACAGGGACAACCTACGAGCAGTACTTC
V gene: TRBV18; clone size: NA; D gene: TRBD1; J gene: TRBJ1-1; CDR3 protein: CASSPGTGVDTEAFF; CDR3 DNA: TGTGCCAGCTCACCGGGGACAGGGGTTGATACTGAAGCTTTCTTT
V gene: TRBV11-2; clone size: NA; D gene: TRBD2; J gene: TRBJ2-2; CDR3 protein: CASSSIAGGRSGELFF; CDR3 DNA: TGTGCCAGCAGCTCTATAGCGGGAGGGAGATCCGGGGAGCTGTTTTTT
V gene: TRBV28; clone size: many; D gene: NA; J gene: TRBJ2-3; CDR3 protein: CASNLGTPDTQYF; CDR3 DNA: TGTGCCAGTAACCTAGGGACCCCAGATACGCAGTATTTT